The TCR beta chain under discussion was sequenced for a study (dated by TCRdb to 2016 to 2017). V and J are trimmed by 6 bases and 2 bases, and the gene matches miss 4 bases of the junction. The CDR3 goes from the cysteine to the phenylalanine over 14 residues. Solely the CDR3 DNA is kept, with 42 bases framed from the first base. Worth noting for this clonotype: Its antigen is currently not known. Qualities for individual bases were not recorded, and no much larger clone is one base off.

Library generation was performed with RT-PCR. The data were produced on an Illumina MiSeq. In TCRdb, the public reads were trimmed at Q25 with fastp and aligned with MiXCR, with productive beta chains retained. Every distinct CDR3 protein forms one entry, paired with its most common genes and DNA. Across this sample there are about 680,000 distinct CDR3 sequences, with approximately 15% seen only once. Of the sample, 3.6% falls within the top ten clones. The sequence joins TRBV12-3 or TRBV12-4 to TRBJ2-3; a stretch of 8 junction bases matches TRBD1. Sequencing input: memory CD4+ T cells from blood. The receptor was derived from a female donor in good health, serving as a healthy control. Read as DNA, the sequence is TGTGCCAGCAGGCCGACAGGGGACACAGATACGCAGTATTTT. Its amino acids are CASRPTGDTDTQYF.